The 6 T cell receptor beta chains reported below all come from one sample, sequenced in a study of T cells in tuberculosis. Only in-frame clones appear in the TCRdb table, and some are missing; sequencing was by immunoSEQ multiplex PCR. The profile shows about 30,000 clones, roughly 93% of them singletons. Sequenced: PBMCs. The receptors derive from a donor between 10 and 35 years old with latent tuberculosis or without tuberculosis infection.

The table lists this clone with a few counts. The chain links TRBV2 to TRBJ2-7; the D gene is possibly TRBD2 (6 bases). CDR3 length: 15 residues. Germline lookup yields CDR1 SNHLY and CDR2 FYNNEI. V was shortened by 2 bases and J by 5 bases, with 16 bases between the two germline ends. The CDR3 loop reads CASSERWQGGHEQYF. CDR3 sequence (DNA): TGTGCCAGCAGTGAACGATGGCAGGGAGGCCACGAGCAGTACTTC.

The chain is built from TRBV27 and TRBJ2-5, with D maybe TRBD1 (5 bases). The DNA end is a closer match to TRBJ2-7, so the J assignment may be wrong. This CDR3 has 14 residues. Germline V gene lookup returns CDR1 MNHEY and CDR2 SMNVEV (reference sequence). CDR3 coding DNA: TGTGCCACGGGCCTCCTGGGGCCCTCCTACGAGCAGTACTTC. Translating it yields CATGLLGPSYEQYF.

The rearrangement joins TRBV21-1 to TRBJ1-1. TRBV21-1 is a listed pseudogene. The CDR3 has 14 amino acids. Written as DNA, the CDR3 is TGTGCCAGCAACAACGGGAGAATGAACACTGAAGCTTTCTTT. Its translation: CASNNGRMNTEAFF.

This rearrangement joins TRBV28 to TRBJ2-7, with TRBD2 matching 15 bases. The CDR3 loop spans 16 amino acids. Per the germline V gene, CDR1 is MDHEN and CDR2 is SYDVKM. V lost 4 bases, J lost 6 bases, and 7 bases stayed unmatched. DNA of the CDR3: TGTGCCAGCAGTTCCTTCGGACTAGCGGGAGGGGGCGAGCAGTACTTC. Encoded protein: CASSSFGLAGGGEQYF.

This chain uses TRBV5-1 with TRBJ1-2, with 7 bases identical to TRBD1. V trimming: 7 bases; J trimming: 7 bases; junction bases outside the gene matches: 10. Per germline, CDR1 SGHRS and CDR2 YFSETQ. The CDR3 loop spans 13 amino acids. DNA for the CDR3: TGCGCCAGCGGGACAGCCGAAGGTAGTGGCTACACCTTC. This translates into CASGTAEGSGYTF.

The rearrangement joins TRBV28 to TRBJ1-1; 8 nucleotides match TRBD1. CDR3 length: 14 amino acids. The V and J ends lost 5 bases and 5 bases, in that order; junction bases with no gene match: 7. The germline V gene encodes CDR1 MDHEN and CDR2 SYDVKM. In DNA form, the CDR3 reads TGTGCCAGCAGTCAACCGACAGGGGTTACTGAAGCTTTCTTT. Its translation: CASSQPTGVTEAFF.